The entry below gives a single T cell receptor beta chain sequence along with its context. Produced via immunoSEQ multiplex PCR; TCRdb's table is partial and in-frame only. The profile shows under 170,000 clones, about nine tenths of them singletons. The sample originates from a study of blood T cell repertoires in COVID-19. The sequencing sample was made of peripheral blood. The sequence was collected from a woman aged 55-75 years with active or convalescent COVID-19.

For the CDR3, the DNA is TGTGCCGGATCCAGAGCAGGGGGCGAATTCACAGATACGCAGTATTTT. It specifies CAGSRAGGEFTDTQYF. The chain carries TRBV2 and TRBJ2-3; TRBD1 matches at 8 bases. Germline trimming cut 11 bases from V and 2 bases from J; bases unmatched to any gene: 15. Germline CDR1 and CDR2: SNHLY and FYNNEI. The CDR3 sequence is 16 residues long.